The next 22 T cell receptor beta chains were all read from a single sample in a study of cytomegalovirus exposure and HLA in healthy donors. Use of 60 Vbeta and 13 Jbeta primers characterized the PCR. Produced via immunoSEQ multiplex PCR; TCRdb's table is partial and in-frame only. This table has 150,000 or so clones, around two thirds appearing once. The source material was PBMCs. Every receptor here comes from a woman under 30 in good health and CMV-seronegative.

Only a few counts were recorded for this clone. This chain joins TRBV27 and TRBJ2-7, with 9 bases that match TRBD1. The CDR3 extends over 16 amino acids. After removal of 5 bases from V and 3 bases from J, the junction contained 11 bases not matched to a gene. The germline gives CDR1 MNHEY, CDR2 SMNVEV (reference sequence). The CDR3 loop reads CASSTRQGVIGYEQYF. The CDR3 DNA follows: TGTGCCAGCAGTACCCGACAGGGGGTAATTGGCTACGAGCAGTACTTC.

For this clone: Compared with germline, one end of the junction differs, possibly owing to a read error. This chain links TRBV4-3 with TRBJ2-6; 10 bases line up with TRBD1. The CDR3 runs 20 residues. Germline V lookup: CDR1 LGHNA, CDR2 YSLEER. In DNA form, the CDR3 reads TGCGCCAGCAGCCAAGGTCACCTCGGGACAGGGGCCTCTGGGGCCAACGGCCTGACTTTC. Protein sequence: CASSQGHLGTGASGANGLTF.

This rearrangement joins TRBV7-9 to TRBJ1-5; possibly TRBD1 for D (6 bases). The germline CDR1 and CDR2 sequences are SEHNR and FQNEAQ (reference sequence). V dropped 2 bases and J dropped 6 bases, with 11 bases sitting between them. The CDR3 is 14 residues long. The CDR3 region has the DNA TGTGCCAGCAGCTTAAAAGGGGGAATTCAGCCCCAGCATTTT. As protein: CASSLKGGIQPQHF.

CDR3 loop: CASSRTPTNEKLFF. CDR3 sequence (DNA): TGTGCCAGCAGCCGGACACCAACTAATGAAAAACTGTTTTTT. The J gene is TRBJ1-4, the V gene TRBV7-2; D is perhaps TRBD1 (5 bases). The length of the CDR3 is 14 residues. Trimming took off 5 bases at V and 0 bases at J, with 7 bases between the two ends. Germline assignment: CDR1 SGHTA and CDR2 FQGNSA.

This sequence joins TRBV19 and TRBJ2-5; possible D gene TRBD2, 6 bases. The V end was cut by 1 base, the J end by 7 bases, with 13 bases between. Germline-derived CDR1 and CDR2 are LNHDA and SQIVND (reference sequence). The CDR3 has 14 residues. In nucleotides, the CDR3 is TGTGCCAGTAGTATAGGGAATTTGGGGGGGACCCAGTACTTC. This translates into CASSIGNLGGTQYF.

J is TRBJ2-7 and V is TRBV4-2; 8 bases map to TRBD1. V lost 0 bases and J lost 1; bases outside the gene matches: 5. Looked up from germline, CDR1 is LGHNA and CDR2 is YNFKEQ. The CDR3 consists of 16 residues. As DNA, the CDR3 is TGTGCCAGCAGCCAAGAGCTGGGGGACAGGTCCTACGAGCAGTACTTC. It yields the protein CASSQELGDRSYEQYF.

This chain links TRBV7-2 with TRBJ2-1, with D maybe TRBD1 (5 bases). Germline V gives CDR1 SGHTA, CDR2 FQGNSA. The CDR3 has 16 residues. Trimming stripped 6 bases from V and 7 bases from J, with 22 bases between. The CDR3 DNA sequence: TGTGCCAGCAGAAGCCCCGCGACAGATGTCCTTAATGAGCAGTTCTTC. This sequence encodes CASRSPATDVLNEQFF. Based on the CDR3 plus reference TRBV7-2 and TRBJ2-1, the full variable domain is GAGVSQSPSNKVTEKGKDVELRCDPISGHTALYWYRQSLGQGLEFLIYFQGNSAPDKSGLPSDRFSAERTGGSVSTLTIQRTQQEDSAVYLCASRSPATDVLNEQFFGPGTRLTVL.

The CDR3, as DNA: TGTGCCAGCAGTGGGAGGGAGAGCTCCTATAATTCACCCCTCCACTTT. Translating it yields CASSGRESSYNSPLHF. The J gene is TRBJ1-6, the V gene TRBV2, with unresolved D. Germline lookup yields CDR1 SNHLY and CDR2 FYNNEI. V was cut by 4 bases and J by 0 bases, with 10 bases left in between. The CDR3 sequence is 16 residues long.

This clone showed up just a few times. The chain is built from TRBV5-8 and TRBJ1-5, with a possible D match to TRBD1 (5 bases). This CDR3 region has 14 residues. Germline CDR1 and CDR2: SGHTS and YDEGEE. V shed 0 bases and J shed 6 bases, with 10 bases lying between them. CDR3 sequence: CASSLAQGAQPQHF. In DNA form, the CDR3 reads TGTGCCAGCAGCTTGGCTCAGGGTGCTCAGCCCCAGCATTTT.

The gene calls are TRBV28 and TRBJ1-6, with a weak D call TRBD1 (5 bases). Trimming stripped 7 bases from V and 1 base from J, with 11 bases between. The germline CDR1 and CDR2 sequences are MDHEN and SYDVKM. The CDR3 loop spans 15 amino acids. CDR3 DNA sequence: TGTGCCAGCACCCGCGGGGGGTCCTATAATTCACCCCTCCACTTT. It yields the protein CASTRGGSYNSPLHF.

V and J are TRBV5-4 and TRBJ1-2; unclear D gene. Trimming removed 0 bases from V and 0 bases from J, with 9 bases in between. The CDR3 consists of 15 residues. The germline V gene encodes CDR1 SGHNT and CDR2 YYREEE (reference sequence). CDR3 region: CASSLGHESNYGYTF. DNA for the CDR3: TGTGCCAGCAGCTTGGGGCACGAATCTAACTATGGCTACACCTTC.

This clone has a single count. The chain is built from TRBV7-4 and TRBJ1-1, with D perhaps TRBD1 (5 bases). Germline V gene data show CDR1 as SGHVT and CDR2 as SQSDAQ. CDR3 size: 16 residues. Trimming took off 4 bases at V and 1 base at J, with 16 bases between the two ends. The CDR3: CASSSQLGHKNTEAFF. DNA for the CDR3: TGTGCCAGCAGCTCACAACTTGGACACAAGAACACTGAAGCTTTCTTT.

The sample holds a few counts of this clone. The V gene is TRBV19, the J gene TRBJ2-2, with TRBD2 as a possible D gene (6 bases). This CDR3 spans 14 amino acids. From germline, CDR1 is LNHDA and CDR2 SQIVND (reference sequence). The germline V and J ends were trimmed by 6 bases and 4 bases, with 12 bases remaining between them. The CDR3 bases are TGTGCCAGTAGACGGGAGAGTGGCACCGGGGAGCTGTTTTTT. Translating gives CASRRESGTGELFF.

The V and J genes are TRBV5-1 and TRBJ1-1, with D unresolved. CDR3 size: 13 residues. Germline-derived CDR1 and CDR2 are SGHRS and YFSETQ. V was cut by 5 bases and J by 0 bases, with 8 bases left in between. The CDR3 DNA sequence: TGCGCCAGCAGTATCCGGGTGAACACTGAAGCTTTCTTT. It translates to CASSIRVNTEAFF.

The chain is built from TRBV7-8 and TRBJ1-5, with 10 nucleotides matching TRBD1. The J segment lost 7 bases and the V segment lost 6 bases, leaving 12 bases of the junction unmatched. The CDR3 totals 16 residues. Germline loops: CDR1 SGHVS, CDR2 FQNEAQ. The chain's CDR3 is CASSLTRDRGRQPQHF. For the CDR3, the DNA is TGTGCCAGCAGTTTAACCCGGGACAGGGGTCGACAGCCCCAGCATTTT.

The V and J genes are TRBV28 and TRBJ2-7; possibly TRBD2 for D (5 bases). In germline, CDR1 is MDHEN, CDR2 SYDVKM. V was cut by 3 bases and J by 2 bases, with 8 bases left in between. The CDR3 totals 13 residues. In DNA form, the CDR3 reads TGTGCCAGCAGTTTTCTGGGAGCCTACGAGCAGTACTTC. Amino acids: CASSFLGAYEQYF.

V is TRBV19 and J is TRBJ2-7; 7 positions match TRBD2. CDR1 is LNHDA and CDR2 is SQIVND in the germline V gene (reference sequence). CDR3 size: 15 residues. The J segment lost 3 bases and the V segment lost 4 bases, leaving 9 bases of the junction unmatched. The CDR3 sequence: CASSNPKAGYYEQYF. The DNA of the CDR3 is TGTGCCAGTAGTAACCCGAAAGCGGGGTACTACGAGCAGTACTTC.

The CDR3 DNA reads TGCGCCAGCCGGGACAGGGATAATGAAAAACTGTTTTTT. Residues: CASRDRDNEKLFF. The chain has TRBV5-1 and TRBJ1-4; TRBD1 matches at 9 bases. Germline V gene data show CDR1 as SGHRS and CDR2 as YFSETQ. V lost 7 bases and J lost 4; bases outside the gene matches: 2. The CDR3 has 13 residues. Combining the CDR3 with reference TRBV5-1 and TRBJ1-4 gives the whole variable domain KAGVTQTPRYLIKTRGQQVTLSCSPISGHRSVSWYQQTPGQGLQFLFEYFSETQRNKGNFPGRFSGRQFSNSRSEMNVSTLELGDSALYLCASRDRDNEKLFFGSGTQLSVL.

CDR3 loop: CASSLDRGEAFF. In DNA form, the CDR3 reads TGTGCCAGCAGCTTAGACAGGGGAGAAGCTTTCTTT. The rearrangement uses TRBV7-2 and TRBJ1-1, with TRBD1 identical over 7 bases. Looked up from germline, CDR1 is SGHTA and CDR2 is FQGNSA. J was trimmed by 8 bases and V by 1 base; bases with no gene match: 1. The CDR3 is 12 amino acids.

This clone has more than one count but fewer than ten. The chain carries TRBV28 and TRBJ1-1; D is possibly TRBD1 (5 bases). The CDR3 has 13 residues. Trimming removed 6 bases at V and 1 base at J, with 9 bases between. The germline CDR1 and CDR2 sequences are MDHEN and SYDVKM. The CDR3 nucleotides are TGTGCCAGCAGGCGGGGGGAGAACACTGAAGCTTTCTTT. Its protein is CASRRGENTEAFF.

This clone was observed a few times. The CDR3, as DNA: TGTGCCAGCAGTTACCTCATGGGGGGGCGGGATGAAAAACTGTTTTTT. Translating it yields CASSYLMGGRDEKLFF. V usage is TRBV6-6 and J usage is TRBJ1-4; TRBD1 is a possible D gene (6 bases). Germline V gene sequence: CDR1 MNHNY, CDR2 SVGAGI (reference sequence). This CDR3 has 16 amino acids. V lost 2 bases and J lost 6, with 16 bases in between.

The rearrangement uses TRBV19 and TRBJ1-5; TRBD1 aligns across 7 bases. CDR1 is LNHDA and CDR2 is SQIVND in the germline V gene (reference sequence). CDR3 size: 13 residues. V trimming: 10 bases; J trimming: 0 bases; junction bases outside the gene matches: 3. CDR3 loop: CANGQDSNQPQHF. The CDR3 nucleotides read TGTGCCAACGGACAGGATAGCAATCAGCCCCAGCATTTT.